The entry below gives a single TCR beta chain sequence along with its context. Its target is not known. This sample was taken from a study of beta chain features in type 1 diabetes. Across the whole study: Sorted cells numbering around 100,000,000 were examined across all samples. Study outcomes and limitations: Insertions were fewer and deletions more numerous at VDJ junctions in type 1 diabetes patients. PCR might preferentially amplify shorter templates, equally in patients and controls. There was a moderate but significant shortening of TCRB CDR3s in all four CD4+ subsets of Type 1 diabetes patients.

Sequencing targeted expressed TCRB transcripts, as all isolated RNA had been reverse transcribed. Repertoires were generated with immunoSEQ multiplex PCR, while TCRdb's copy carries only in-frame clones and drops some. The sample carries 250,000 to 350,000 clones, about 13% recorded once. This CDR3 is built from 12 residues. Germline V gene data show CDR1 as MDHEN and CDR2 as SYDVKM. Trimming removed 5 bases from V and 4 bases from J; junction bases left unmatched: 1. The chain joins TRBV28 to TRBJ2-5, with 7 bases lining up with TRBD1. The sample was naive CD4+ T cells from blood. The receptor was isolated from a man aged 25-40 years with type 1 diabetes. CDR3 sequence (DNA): TGTGCCAGCAGTCGACAGGGAGAGACCCAGTACTTC. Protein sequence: CASSRQGETQYF.